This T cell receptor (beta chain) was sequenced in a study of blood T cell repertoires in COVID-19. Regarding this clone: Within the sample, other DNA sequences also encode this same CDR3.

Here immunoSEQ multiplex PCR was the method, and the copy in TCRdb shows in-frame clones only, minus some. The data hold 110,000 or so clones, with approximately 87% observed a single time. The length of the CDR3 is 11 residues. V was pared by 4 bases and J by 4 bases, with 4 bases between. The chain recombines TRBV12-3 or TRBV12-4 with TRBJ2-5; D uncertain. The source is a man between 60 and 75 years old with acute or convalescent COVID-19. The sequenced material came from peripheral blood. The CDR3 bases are TGTGCCAGCAGTTCGGGAGAGACCCAGTACTTC. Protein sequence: CASSSGETQYF.